Shown below are 20 T cell receptor beta chains from a single sample sequenced in a study of T-cell reconstitution after alpha-beta-depleted transplantation in children. Construction of the TCRbeta library involved unique molecular identifiers. Via MiXCR, TCRdb re-called the PCR reads, giving one row per CDR3 protein. This table holds hundreds of thousands of distinct CDR3 sequences, around 13% found once. Sequences were derived from PBMCs, mostly from graft donor cells, sampled 360 days after TCRalphabeta/CD19-depleted stem cell transplant. The receptor set was obtained from a male patient between 10 and 17 years old who had a stem cell transplant for acute myeloid leukemia, so the T cells may come from the graft donor.

The chain carries TRBV12-3 or TRBV12-4 and TRBJ1-3; 7 nucleotides align to TRBD1. The CDR3 contains 14 residues. With 6 bases clipped from V and 3 bases from J, the junction kept 5 bases outside the gene matches. The DNA for the CDR3 is TGTGCCAGCAGCCCGGACAGGCTTGGAAACACCATATATTTT. Residues: CASSPDRLGNTIYF.

The chain has TRBV7-6 and TRBJ2-1; the D is unclear. The CDR3 extends over 16 amino acids. V was shortened by 1 base and J by 6 bases, with 16 bases between the two germline ends. In germline, CDR1 is SGHVS, CDR2 FNYEAQ. The CDR3 spells CASSLGVDFYFNEQFF. The CDR3 DNA is TGTGCCAGCAGCTTAGGGGTTGACTTTTATTTCAATGAGCAGTTCTTC.

Details on this clonotype: Just one base apart from a much larger clone, this may be a read error. J is TRBJ2-3 and V is TRBV5-6; D is unresolved. The CDR3 extends over 14 amino acids. The V gene lost 4 bases and the J gene lost 6 bases, with 15 bases spanning the gap. Germline V gene sequence: CDR1 SGHDT, CDR2 YYEEEE. Written as DNA, the CDR3 is TGTGCCAGCAGCGTGGATGGGTCCTGGGATACGCAGTATTTT. Translation: CASSVDGSWDTQYF.

V is TRBV12-3 or TRBV12-4 and J is TRBJ2-3; 8 bases agree with TRBD2. After removal of 3 bases from V and 4 bases from J, the junction contained 0 bases not matched to a gene. The CDR3 is made up of 13 amino acids. The CDR3: CASSLTSADTQYF. The CDR3 region has the DNA TGTGCCAGCAGTTTGACTAGCGCAGATACGCAGTATTTT.

This clonotype was seen a handful of times. V usage is TRBV20-1 and J usage is TRBJ2-7, with 9 nucleotides matching TRBD2. This CDR3 is built from 16 residues. V was pared by 0 bases and J by 2 bases, with 8 bases of the junction left unmatched. The germline V gene has CDR1 DFQATT and CDR2 SNEGSKA (reference sequence). CDR3 nucleotides: TGCAGTGCTAGAGAGGGACTAGCAAAGACGACCTACGAGCAGTACTTC. It specifies CSAREGLAKTTYEQYF.

This clonotype appeared a single time. CDR3 sequence: CSARGGHEQFF. CDR3 in DNA: TGCAGTGCTAGGGGTGGCCATGAGCAGTTCTTC. The chain has TRBV20-1 and TRBJ2-1; D ambiguous. The CDR3 covers 11 residues. The germline gives CDR1 DFQATT, CDR2 SNEGSKA (reference sequence). Trimming took 3 bases from V and 8 from J, leaving 8 bases between them.

V is TRBV28 and J is TRBJ2-7, with TRBD2 identical over 7 bases. There are 15 residues in the CDR3. Trimming removed 5 bases from V and 2 bases from J; junction bases left unmatched: 9. In germline, CDR1 is MDHEN, CDR2 SYDVKM. The CDR3 DNA reads as TGTGCCAGCAGTGCGCTAGCGGTCCCTACCTACGAGCAGTACTTC. Translated, it gives CASSALAVPTYEQYF.

The V and J genes are TRBV2 and TRBJ2-2, with D maybe TRBD2 (6 bases). This CDR3 is built from 15 residues. From germline, CDR1 is SNHLY and CDR2 FYNNEI. Trimming stripped 7 bases from V and 6 bases from J, with 18 bases between. The CDR3 protein is CASIVSAGLAGELFF. The CDR3 nucleotides read TGTGCCAGCATCGTCTCCGCGGGATTAGCCGGGGAGCTGTTTTTT.

This clonotype occurred a few times. The J gene is TRBJ2-2, the V gene TRBV4-3; 8 bases are shared with TRBD1. The CDR3 is 14 amino acids. Germline-derived CDR1 and CDR2 are LGHNA and YSLEER. J lost 6 bases, V lost 2 bases, and 2 bases had no gene match. CDR3 sequence: CASSQPQGAGELFF. In nucleotides, the CDR3 is TGCGCCAGCAGCCAACCACAGGGGGCCGGGGAGCTGTTTTTT.

This clonotype occurred a few times. The chain links TRBV29-1 to TRBJ1-5, with D possibly matching TRBD1 (5 bases). The ends were cut back, 6 bases at V and 6 bases at J, with 15 bases in the middle. Germline V CDR1 and CDR2: SQVTM, ANQGSEA. The length of the CDR3 is 13 residues. In DNA, the CDR3 is TGCAGCGTCCGGAGGGACCGATCTCAGCCCCAGCATTTT. It specifies CSVRRDRSQPQHF.

This clonotype was recorded a few times. This sequence joins TRBV13 and TRBJ2-7, with 7 bases identical to TRBD2. The CDR3 runs to 14 residues. Germline lookup yields CDR1 PRHDT and CDR2 FYEKMQ (reference sequence). With 5 bases clipped from V and 3 bases from J, the junction kept 7 bases outside the gene matches. CDR3 residues: CASSLLGEGYEQYF. The CDR3 region has the DNA TGTGCCAGCAGCCTCCTGGGGGAGGGCTACGAGCAGTACTTC.

This clonotype was recorded many times. This chain connects TRBV9 to TRBJ2-3; 11 nucleotides line up with TRBD1. V gave up 3 bases and J gave up 5 bases; unmatched junction bases: 8. Per germline, CDR1 SGDLS and CDR2 YYNGEE. CDR3 length: 16 amino acids. CDR3 nucleotide sequence: TGTGCCAGCAGCGCGCCTGGACAGGGGGCGCGAGATACGCAGTATTTT. Translating it yields CASSAPGQGARDTQYF.

This chain uses TRBV4-3 with TRBJ2-1; TRBD2 matches at 8 bases. J gave up 7 bases and V 0 bases, and 5 bases lay outside the gene matches. CDR1 is LGHNA and CDR2 is YSLEER in the germline V gene. CDR3 length equals 15 residues. The CDR3 bases are TGCGCCAGCAGCCAAGAATGGACTAGCCAAAATGAGCAGTTCTTC. Protein sequence: CASSQEWTSQNEQFF.

This clonotype showed up many times. The rearrangement uses TRBV5-1 and TRBJ1-6, with TRBD1 identical over 7 bases. The CDR3 consists of 13 residues. CDR1 is SGHRS, CDR2 YFSETQ, per germline. Germline trimming cut 4 bases from V and 16 bases from J; bases unmatched to any gene: 11. CDR3 in DNA: TGCGCCAGCAGCCCATGGACAGGCCTTGATCTCCACTTT. Residues: CASSPWTGLDLHF.

The table lists this clonotype with many counts. This chain uses TRBV29-1 with TRBJ2-7; D not resolved. Trimming left V 3 bases short and J 3 bases short, with 15 bases between. The CDR3 has 14 residues. CDR1 is SQVTM and CDR2 is ANQGSEA in the germline V gene. CDR3 region: CSVELKGKDYEQYF. The CDR3 DNA reads TGCAGCGTTGAGCTCAAAGGGAAGGACTACGAGCAGTACTTC.

The rearrangement uses TRBV19 and TRBJ2-1; a weak D match, TRBD2 (6 bases). V lost 3 bases to trimming and J lost 6 bases, with 12 bases between them. The germline V gene has CDR1 LNHDA and CDR2 SQIVND (reference sequence). The CDR3 length is 14 residues. The CDR3 DNA reads TGTGCCAGTAGTATGGGTGGGAGGACCAATGAGCAGTTCTTC. Translated, it gives CASSMGGRTNEQFF. The entire variable domain, with the rest obtained from reference TRBV19 and TRBJ2-1, is as follows: DGGITQSPKYLFRKEGQNVTLSCEQNLNHDAMYWYRQDPGQGLRLIYYSQIVNDFQKGDIAEGYSVSREKKESFPLTVTSAQKNPTAFYLCASSMGGRTNEQFFGPGTRLTVL.

This clonotype was detected only a few times. This chain links TRBV14 with TRBJ1-1; a weak D match, TRBD1 (6 bases). V was trimmed by 3 bases and J by 3 bases, leaving 26 bases between them. Germline loops: CDR1 SGHDN, CDR2 FVKESK. This CDR3 spans 19 amino acids. DNA of the CDR3: TGTGCCAGCAGCCAGGTCCCGGGGGGCCAAACGGAAGGGGACACTGAAGCTTTCTTT. Its protein product is CASSQVPGGQTEGDTEAFF.

In its sample, this clonotype was seen a few times. CDR3 bases: TGTGCCAGCAGCTTGGTGGGAGGGCCGGGTAAAGAGACCCAGTACTTC. Translated, it gives CASSLVGGPGKETQYF. The chain couples TRBV7-8 to TRBJ2-5; 7 positions match TRBD2. There are 16 residues in the CDR3. V lost 3 bases and J lost 3; bases outside the gene matches: 10. Germline CDR1 SGHVS, CDR2 FQNEAQ.

This clonotype was counted many times. The chain is built from TRBV6-5 and TRBJ2-3; 8 bases line up with TRBD1. The V segment lost 0 bases and the J segment 2 bases; nucleotides outside the gene matches: 4. The CDR3 contains 16 residues. Germline loops: CDR1 MNHEY, CDR2 SVGAGI. The CDR3 DNA sequence: TGTGCCAGCAGTTACTCCGGGGACAGGCTCACAGATACGCAGTATTTT. It codes for CASSYSGDRLTDTQYF.

This rearrangement joins TRBV6-2 or TRBV6-3 to TRBJ2-7, with a weak D call TRBD1 (6 bases). Germline V gene sequence: CDR1 MNHEY, CDR2 SVGEGT. This CDR3 comprises 16 residues. With 2 bases removed from V and 0 bases from J, the gap between germline ends came to 14 bases. CDR3: CASSYPQGTSSYEQYF. In DNA, the CDR3 is TGTGCCAGCAGTTACCCCCAGGGGACGAGCTCCTACGAGCAGTACTTC.